A single sample is the source of the 13 T cell receptor beta chains below, sequenced in a study of blood T cell repertoires in COVID-19. The data were produced by immunoSEQ multiplex PCR, yet TCRdb's version contains in-frame clones alone and is incomplete. Of fewer than 120,000 clones listed, over 65% are singletons. Sequenced: peripheral blood. These receptors came from a woman older than 75 with acute or convalescent COVID-19.

CDR3 residues: CASSQDAGRNTEAFF. The CDR3 coding sequence is TGTGCCAGCAGCCAAGATGCAGGGCGAAACACTGAAGCTTTCTTT. The chain links TRBV4-2 to TRBJ1-1; TRBD1 might be the D (5 bases). Germline V gives CDR1 LGHNA, CDR2 YNFKEQ. V was shortened by 0 bases and J by 2 bases, with 10 bases between the two germline ends. The CDR3 totals 15 residues.

This clone turned up a few times. This chain uses TRBV6-6 with TRBJ1-2, with 8 bases matching TRBD1. Germline V CDR1 and CDR2: MNHNY, SVGAGI (reference sequence). The CDR3 consists of 13 residues. V lost 5 bases and J lost 5; bases outside the gene matches: 4. The CDR3 sequence: CASSVQGEYGYTF. In DNA, the CDR3 is TGTGCCAGCAGTGTACAGGGGGAATATGGCTACACCTTC.

In its sample, this clone was seen once. J is TRBJ1-1 and V is TRBV18, with no clear D. Deletions cut 4 bases from V and 3 bases from J, with 3 bases between. This CDR3 contains 11 residues. The germline V gene encodes CDR1 KGHSH and CDR2 LQKENI. The chain's CDR3 is CASSLDTEAFF. CDR3 coding DNA: TGTGCCAGCTCACTAGACACTGAAGCTTTCTTT.

CDR3 sequence (DNA): TGTGCCAGCAGCGCACACTCGATCAGGGATAGCAATCAGCCCCAGCATTTT. It codes for CASSAHSIRDSNQPQHF. The chain combines TRBV5-6 with TRBJ1-5; TRBD1 might be the D (5 bases). The V gene lost 4 bases and the J gene lost 0 bases, with 17 bases spanning the gap. Germline V gives CDR1 SGHDT, CDR2 YYEEEE. The CDR3 contains 17 residues. The whole variable domain, filled in from reference TRBV5-6 and TRBJ1-5, reads DAGVTQSPTHLIKTRGQQVTLRCSPKSGHDTVSWYQQALGQGPQFIFQYYEEEERQRGNFPDRFSGHQFPNYSSELNVNALLLGDSALYLCASSAHSIRDSNQPQHFGDGTRLSIL.

The rearrangement joins TRBV10-2 to TRBJ2-2, with TRBD2 matching over 9 bases. The CDR3 covers 16 residues. Germline CDR1 reads WSHSY; CDR2 reads SAAADI. After removal of 5 bases from V and 5 bases from J, the junction contained 9 bases not matched to a gene. Here the CDR3 reads CASSFLAGVGTGELFF. Here the CDR3 DNA reads TGCGCCAGCAGTTTCTTAGCGGGAGTCGGAACCGGGGAGCTGTTTTTT.

The chain joins TRBV30 to TRBJ2-5; TRBD2 might be the D (6 bases). CDR3 size: 10 residues. The germline V gene encodes CDR1 GTSNPN and CDR2 SVGIG (reference sequence). The V end lost 2 bases, the J end lost 9 bases, and 7 bases lay between the germline ends. The CDR3 here is CAWSTGAQYF. The CDR3 coding sequence is TGTGCCTGGAGTACGGGGGCCCAGTACTTC.

The rearrangement joins TRBV5-1 to TRBJ2-7; 7 bases are a match to TRBD1. V lost 4 bases and J lost 1; bases outside the gene matches: 5. The CDR3 has 14 amino acids. From germline, CDR1 is SGHRS and CDR2 YFSETQ. The CDR3 spells CASSIGTVSYEQYF. The DNA for the CDR3 is TGCGCCAGCAGCATAGGGACAGTTTCCTACGAGCAGTACTTC. The full variable domain, rest sourced from reference TRBV5-1 and TRBJ2-7, is KAGVTQTPRYLIKTRGQQVTLSCSPISGHRSVSWYQQTPGQGLQFLFEYFSETQRNKGNFPGRFSGRQFSNSRSEMNVSTLELGDSALYLCASSIGTVSYEQYFGPGTRLTVT.

The chain is built from TRBV11-1 and TRBJ1-1; D ambiguous. CDR1 is SGHAT and CDR2 is FQDESV in the germline V gene (reference sequence). Trimming pared 3 bases from V and 6 bases from J, leaving 11 bases between. The CDR3 length is 13 residues. Here the CDR3 DNA reads TGTGCCAGCAGCTTTTTAGCTTCCCCTGAAGCTTTCTTT. Translation gives CASSFLASPEAFF.

V and J are TRBV29-1 and TRBJ2-1; possible D gene TRBD1, 5 bases. Trimming cost V 7 bases and J 6 bases, with 10 bases left between them. This CDR3 is 11 amino acids long. Germline V gene sequence: CDR1 SQVTM, CDR2 ANQGSEA. CDR3 loop: CSAGASNEQFF. CDR3 in DNA: TGCAGCGCTGGGGCCAGCAATGAGCAGTTCTTC.

V and J are TRBV6-4 and TRBJ2-2, with 7 bases that match TRBD2. CDR3 length: 15 residues. Germline lookup yields CDR1 MRHNA and CDR2 SNTAGT. The J segment lost 1 base and the V segment lost 3 bases, leaving 2 bases of the junction unmatched. CDR3 loop: CASSELAVNTGELFF. In nucleotides, the CDR3 is TGTGCCAGCAGTGAGCTAGCGGTGAACACCGGGGAGCTGTTTTTT.

In this sample, this clone turned up once. The chain couples TRBV30 to TRBJ1-1; D is ambiguous. Germline values: CDR1 GTSNPN, CDR2 SVGIG (reference sequence). This CDR3 contains 13 residues. V dropped 4 bases and J dropped 3 bases, with 12 bases sitting between them. CDR3 region: CAWTRTLDTEAFF. As DNA, the CDR3 is TGTGCCTGGACCAGAACCTTGGACACTGAAGCTTTCTTT.

The chain employs TRBV28 and TRBJ1-3; D uncertain. With 2 bases removed from V and 0 bases from J, the gap between germline ends came to 8 bases. Germline V gene sequence: CDR1 MDHEN, CDR2 SYDVKM. The CDR3 totals 15 residues. The chain's CDR3 is CASSLLQYSGNTIYF. The CDR3 DNA reads TGTGCCAGCAGTTTACTTCAGTACTCTGGAAACACCATATATTTT.

The rearrangement joins TRBV5-1 to TRBJ1-1; D gene ambiguous. The CDR3 spans 12 residues. Germline V gene data show CDR1 as SGHRS and CDR2 as YFSETQ. V dropped 4 bases and J dropped 1 base, with 5 bases sitting between them. This CDR3 is CASSEGNTEAFF. CDR3 DNA: TGCGCCAGCAGCGAGGGGAACACTGAAGCTTTCTTT.